The 5 T cell receptor beta chains below were found in one sample sequenced in a study of blood T cell repertoires in COVID-19. Profiled with immunoSEQ multiplex PCR; TCRdb holds only in-frame clones, not every one. The data contain approximately 410,000 clones, roughly 85% of them singletons. The specimen was peripheral blood. Source of these receptors: a woman in her 30s with active or convalescent COVID-19.

The V and J genes are TRBV27 and TRBJ1-4; 8 nucleotides line up with TRBD1. Germline loops: CDR1 MNHEY, CDR2 SMNVEV (reference sequence). The J segment lost 7 bases and the V segment lost 3 bases, leaving 10 bases of the junction unmatched. There are 16 residues in the CDR3. The CDR3 DNA reads as TGTGCCAGCAGTTTTGACAGGGGTTCAGTTCGTGAAAAACTGTTTTTT. Translated, it gives CASSFDRGSVREKLFF. The full variable domain, its missing parts supplied by reference TRBV27 and TRBJ1-4, is EAQVTQNPRYLITVTGKKLTVTCSQNMNHEYMSWYRQDPGLGLRQIYYSMNVEVTDKGDVPEGYKVSRKEKRNFPLILESPSPNQTSLYFCASSFDRGSVREKLFFGSGTQLSVL.

The chain joins TRBV5-1 to TRBJ2-7; D unresolved. V dropped 2 bases and J dropped 0 bases, with 12 bases sitting between them. This CDR3 has 15 residues. CDR1 is SGHRS and CDR2 is YFSETQ in the germline V gene. The CDR3: CASSFVSPSSYEQYF. The CDR3 DNA is TGCGCCAGCAGCTTCGTTTCCCCCAGCTCCTACGAGCAGTACTTC. Full variable domain (outside the CDR3, taken from reference TRBV5-1 and TRBJ2-7): KAGVTQTPRYLIKTRGQQVTLSCSPISGHRSVSWYQQTPGQGLQFLFEYFSETQRNKGNFPGRFSGRQFSNSRSEMNVSTLELGDSALYLCASSFVSPSSYEQYFGPGTRLTVT.

J is TRBJ1-1 and V is TRBV28; the match to TRBD1 covers 11 bases. Germline CDR1 MDHEN, CDR2 SYDVKM. CDR3 length: 15 residues. Germline trimming cut 3 bases from V and 5 bases from J; bases unmatched to any gene: 5. The CDR3 bases are TGTGCCAGCAGTTTTCTCCGGGACAGGGGGACTGAAGCTTTCTTT. Translation: CASSFLRDRGTEAFF.

The rearrangement uses TRBV7-8 and TRBJ1-5; no definite D call. CDR3 length: 15 residues. From germline, CDR1 is SGHVS and CDR2 FQNEAQ. V lost 0 bases, J lost 1 base, and 7 bases lay in between. This chain's CDR3 is CASSLAGVSNQPQHF. The CDR3 bases are TGTGCCAGCAGCTTAGCCGGAGTGAGCAATCAGCCCCAGCATTTT.

This rearrangement joins TRBV7-8 to TRBJ1-1, with a weak D call TRBD1 (6 bases). With 4 bases removed from V and 2 bases from J, the gap between germline ends came to 11 bases. Germline-derived CDR1 and CDR2 are SGHVS and FQNEAQ. This CDR3 comprises 14 residues. The CDR3 is CASSYTRGNTEAFF. In nucleotides, the CDR3 is TGTGCCAGCAGCTACACCAGGGGCAACACTGAAGCTTTCTTT.